This T cell receptor (beta chain) comes out of a study of OX40 agonist ivuxolimab in advanced cancers. Germline CDR1 is SGHRS and CDR2 is YFSETQ. This CDR3 contains 16 residues. Trimming cost V 0 bases and J 0 bases; bases outside gene matches: 2. Worth noting for this clone: Its antigen is undetermined.

TCRdb's copy holds only in-frame clones and misses some; the assay was immunoSEQ multiplex PCR. The data hold 50,000 to 75,000 clones, with 92% observed a single time. Notes on the study in general: The average count of expanded clones was higher among CD8+ T cells than among CD4+. With doses of 0.1 to 3.0 mg/kg, CD4+ and CD8+ blood T cells had undergone clonal expansion by week 6. Certain nonresponding patients likewise had low normalized T-cell clonal expansion. Antigen targets of the expanded peripheral T cells went undetermined.

The receptor's source is an adult with an advanced solid tumor such as melanoma, head and neck, liver or kidney cancer. V usage is TRBV5-1 and J usage is TRBJ1-3; TRBD1 agrees at 8 bases. Sequences were derived from CD4+ or CD8+ T cells sorted from blood, sampled in a trial of the OX40 agonist ivuxolimab. CDR3 residues: CASSLAGGYSGNTIYF. The CDR3 bases are TGCGCCAGCAGCTTGGCAGGGGGCTACTCTGGAAACACCATATATTTT.